The T cell receptor (beta chain) under discussion was sequenced for a study of blood T cell repertoires in COVID-19. Germline CDR1 is SGHTA and CDR2 is FQGTGA. This CDR3 spans 13 amino acids. Trimming took 4 bases from V and 9 from J; bases not matched to a gene: 7. Some clones are missing from TCRdb's copy, which holds only in-frame ones; the method was immunoSEQ multiplex PCR. The top ten clones hold roughly 1.5% of a sample with about 74,000 clones, around 90% of them seen once. The rearrangement joins TRBV7-3 to TRBJ1-1, with 8 bases matching TRBD1. The specimen was peripheral blood. The sequence derives from a man aged 45 to 65 with acute or convalescent COVID-19. The CDR3 region is CASSSAQGAKAFF. CDR3 coding DNA: TGTGCCAGCAGCTCTGCTCAGGGGGCGAAAGCTTTCTTT.